The T cell receptor (beta chain) under discussion was sequenced for a study of CD8+ T cells in alopecia areata (dated by TCRdb to between 2017 and 2018). Regarding the study in general: The treated patients took part in an open-label pilot trial in which moderate-to-severe alopecia areata was treated with oral tofacitinib at 5 to 10 mg twice daily. Patients received tofacitinib for 6 to 18 months and were then followed off drug for 6 months to check for delayed response and recurrence. In treated patients, disease severity was measured using the SALT score, which gives the percentage of scalp surface area affected. The study used high-throughput TCRbeta sequencing to examine T cell clonal expansion in alopecia areata, in both the C3H/HeJ mouse model and human patients. On the human side, TCRbeta sequencing was run on scalp tissue and on sorted CD4+ and CD8+ peripheral blood T cells from healthy controls and from alopecia areata patients with either patchy or totalis/universalis disease. Biopsies were taken from tofacitinib-treated patients at baseline and again at 4 and 24 weeks into treatment, and several of those patients also had a later scalp biopsy. Clonality in the scalp was compared among normal scalp (n=4), patchy alopecia areata scalp (n=8), and alopecia totalis/universalis scalp (n=8). RNA was obtained with the PAXgene miRNA kit for fixed scalp, the miRNeasy kit for PBMCs, and the RNeasy kit for mouse skin. TCRbeta CDR3 regions were amplified by immunoSEQ multiplex PCR using 35 Vbeta forward and 13 Jbeta reverse primers. The research as a whole found: Compared with mice, TCR sequences shared between patients were less clear, possibly partly because of HLA diversity across the patient population. Compared with normal scalp, lesional scalp, particularly in alopecia totalis/universalis, had higher clonality and more expanded CD8+ clones, which suggests antigenic drive. With tofacitinib, both scalp clonality and the number of expanded CD8+ clones among the top 100 scalp clones went down significantly. Because the treated cohort was small and had only one nonresponder, larger studies are needed to examine links between baseline CD8+ expansion and response. Many expanded lesional clones persisted in scalp and blood during tofacitinib treatment, which may partly explain relapse after stopping treatment. Unlike mouse skin, which is dominated by gammadelta T cells, normal human skin has resident alphabeta T cells that are also sequenced, and this complicates analysis of the scalp TCR repertoire.

As to this clone: Its cognate antigen has yet to be identified. Within one base of it there is no much larger clone, and no base qualities were kept.

Library prep was done by the immunoSEQ multiplex PCR assay. For TCR sequencing, RNA was extracted from every sample and reverse transcribed into cDNA to serve as template. First-strand cDNA was synthesized with SuperScript III using a 2:1 mix of oligo-dT and random hexamers. Amplification bias was assessed with a synthetic immune receptor repertoire, and residual bias was removed computationally. The study's processing was this. Raw reads were preprocessed to remove errors, and CDR3 was defined by IMGT conventions from the conserved cysteine to phenylalanine. Clonality was computed as 1 minus the Shannon entropy, with the entropy normalized by log2 of the number of productive unique TCRs. Whether each scalp clone was CD4 or CD8 was inferred by checking scalp TCRbeta sequences against the CD4 and CD8 repertoires from sorted blood. TCRdb retrieved this table from immuneACCESS and kept in-frame rearrangements only. Not all clones are present; in checked studies, unresolved V genes account for under half, and no reason is known for the remainder. V, J and clone size were drawn from that table, and D and trimming were deduced from the DNA. The sample profile shows around 100,000 clones; around 71% of them were found once. The top ten clones comprise around 16% of the sample.

The treatment or condition label for this specimen denotes: oral pan-JAK inhibitor, 5-10 mg twice daily. Lesional scalp punch biopsies and peripheral blood were collected from alopecia areata patients. PBMCs were isolated by density centrifugation and stained for CD3, CD4 and CD8, after which CD4+ and CD8+ T cells were sorted on a FACSAria. The sequencing here drew on CD8+ T cells sorted from blood, taken around week 44, from a patient treated with tofacitinib. This sequence originates from a human donor with alopecia areata.

The CDR3 reads CASSQDWERGNEQFF. The nucleotides read TGCGCCAGCAGCCAAGATTGGGAAAGGGGCAATGAGCAGTTCTTC. This chain joins TRBV4-3 to TRBJ2-1; TRBD1 is possibly the D segment (5 matching bases). The CDR1 and CDR2 encoded by the germline V gene are LGHNA and YSLEER. Taken from cysteine to phenylalanine, the CDR3 has 15 residues. Only the CDR3 DNA stays, 45 bases, in frame from base 1. The germline ends are 12 bases apart after V is trimmed by 0 bases and J by 6 bases.